This T cell receptor (beta chain) was documented in a study of T cells in Graves' hyperthyroidism and ophthalmopathy. This sample holds PBMCs from roughly 10 ml fresh peripheral blood. TCR beta CDR3 regions were amplified from RNA transcripts. Initially, a first-round RT-PCR of the TCR CDR3 employed the HTBI primer set. TCRdb called the multiplex PCR reads again in MiXCR, with one record for every CDR3 protein. Of approximately 250,000 distinct CDR3 sequences in the sample, around 26% were seen once. The CDR3 has 15 residues. CDR1 is MNHNS, CDR2 SASEGT, per germline. Trimming took off 1 base at V and 8 bases at J, with 17 bases between the two ends. This clonotype was recorded at least ten times. What it binds is not known. Study-wide results and caveats: Researchers found most expanded thyroid clonotypes above 0.001 in blood as well.

This TCR was recovered from a woman aged 40 to 50 with Graves' ophthalmopathy. Source material: blood. The chain combines TRBV6-1 with TRBJ1-2; a weak D match, TRBD1 (5 bases). Here the CDR3 DNA reads TGTGCCAGCAGTGAAGTGGGGGATGGCCGTTTAGGCTACACCTTC. It specifies CASSEVGDGRLGYTF.